The next 27 T cell receptor beta chains were all read from a single sample in a study of T cells in Graves' hyperthyroidism and ophthalmopathy. TCR beta CDR3 sequences were amplified from RNA transcripts. First-round RT-PCR with HTBI primers amplified the TCR CDR3 region. One entry per CDR3 protein results from TCRdb running MiXCR on the multiplex PCR reads. The table records hundreds of thousands of distinct CDR3 sequences, 20% of them present only once. The specimen sequenced was blood. The receptors originated from a man in his forties with Graves' ophthalmopathy.

This clonotype has ten or more counts. CDR3 sequence (DNA): TGTGCCAGCAGCTCTGGCGAGGAGACAGATACGCAGTATTTT. Amino acid sequence: CASSSGEETDTQYF. This chain joins TRBV7-8 and TRBJ2-3; no clear D gene. Trimming took 4 bases from V and 3 from J, leaving 11 bases between them. The CDR3 loop spans 14 amino acids. Germline CDR1 is SGHVS and CDR2 is FQNEAQ.

CDR3 sequence reads: CASSMGPVSTDTQYF. The CDR3 nucleotides are TGTGCCAGTAGTATGGGGCCCGTCTCCACAGATACGCAGTATTTT. V usage is TRBV19 and J usage is TRBJ2-3; TRBD1 might be the D (5 bases). Trimming took off 3 bases at V and 2 bases at J, with 12 bases between the two ends. The CDR3 covers 15 residues. CDR1 is LNHDA and CDR2 is SQIVND in the germline V gene (reference sequence).

The gene calls are TRBV6-1 and TRBJ2-7; 8 nucleotides align to TRBD1. The CDR3 has 13 amino acids. V gave up 6 bases and J gave up 4 bases; unmatched junction bases: 5. Germline V CDR1 and CDR2: MNHNS, SASEGT. CDR3 residues: CASSGRQGYEQYF. As DNA, the CDR3 is TGTGCCAGCAGCGGCCGACAGGGGTACGAGCAGTACTTC.

The chain links TRBV11-2 to TRBJ2-5, with D perhaps TRBD2 (6 bases). The CDR3 contains 14 residues. The germline CDR1 and CDR2 sequences are SGHAT and FQNNGV. The ends were cut back, 1 base at V and 4 bases at J, with 10 bases in the middle. The CDR3 reads CASSLVPGVETQYF. CDR3 coding DNA: TGTGCCAGCAGCTTAGTCCCGGGGGTAGAGACCCAGTACTTC.

The chain joins TRBV6-2 or TRBV6-3 to TRBJ2-7; D is possibly TRBD2 (5 bases). Trimming removed 5 bases at V and 7 bases at J, with 21 bases between. This CDR3 is 15 amino acids long. Germline CDR1 reads MNHEY; CDR2 reads SVGEGT. As DNA, the CDR3 is TGTGCCAGCAGTCCAACTTTAATTGGACGGACTGAGCAGTACTTC. Translation: CASSPTLIGRTEQYF.

This clonotype occurred a few times. V usage is TRBV20-1 and J usage is TRBJ2-1; TRBD1 aligns across 10 bases. J gave up 4 bases and V 6 bases, and 9 bases lay outside the gene matches. The CDR3 runs to 15 residues. The germline V gene encodes CDR1 DFQATT and CDR2 SNEGSKA (reference sequence). The CDR3 region is CSATSRDRGYNEQFF. The CDR3 nucleotides are TGCAGTGCCACATCGAGGGACAGGGGTTACAATGAGCAGTTCTTC.

This chain's CDR3 is CASSFGLIGYEQYF. The DNA for the CDR3 is TGTGCCAGCAGCTTCGGTCTTATAGGCTACGAGCAGTACTTC. V usage is TRBV11-2 and J usage is TRBJ2-7; the D is unclear. The CDR3 runs 14 residues. Trimming pared 3 bases from V and 3 bases from J, leaving 12 bases between. Germline V gives CDR1 SGHAT, CDR2 FQNNGV.

This chain links TRBV19 with TRBJ1-2; D gene unclear. Trimming took off 3 bases at V and 5 bases at J, with 10 bases between the two ends. CDR3 length equals 13 residues. Per the germline V gene, CDR1 is LNHDA and CDR2 is SQIVND (reference sequence). The chain's CDR3 is CASSIAELYGYTF. The CDR3 region has the DNA TGTGCCAGTAGTATCGCAGAGCTATATGGCTACACCTTC. Full variable domain (missing parts from reference TRBV19 and TRBJ1-2): DGGITQSPKYLFRKEGQNVTLSCEQNLNHDAMYWYRQDPGQGLRLIYYSQIVNDFQKGDIAEGYSVSREKKESFPLTVTSAQKNPTAFYLCASSIAELYGYTFGSGTRLTVV.

The chain links TRBV5-1 to TRBJ2-7, with TRBD1 matching over 8 bases. The germline gives CDR1 SGHRS, CDR2 YFSETQ. J lost 6 bases, V lost 0 bases, and 8 bases had no gene match. The CDR3 is 15 amino acids. In DNA form, the CDR3 reads TGCGCCAGCAGCTTGGGAACCGGACAGGGAGGCGAGCAGTACTTC. Amino acids: CASSLGTGQGGEQYF.

This clonotype was detected many times. The chain combines TRBV3-1 with TRBJ1-1; a possible D gene is TRBD1 (5 bases). V shed 5 bases and J shed 0 bases, with 16 bases lying between them. This CDR3 comprises 16 residues. Looked up from germline, CDR1 is LGHDT and CDR2 is YNNKEL (reference sequence). The CDR3 DNA follows: TGTGCCAGCAGCGTAGACTTCTTAGGGGTGAACACTGAAGCTTTCTTT. Protein product: CASSVDFLGVNTEAFF.

This clonotype occurred many times. This rearrangement joins TRBV27 to TRBJ2-1; 14 positions match TRBD2. CDR3 length equals 15 residues. Germline V gene sequence: CDR1 MNHEY, CDR2 SMNVEV (reference sequence). Losses at the gene ends were 7 bases for V and 9 bases for J; bases not matched to a gene: 8. The CDR3: CASNPGLAGASEQFF. The CDR3 DNA reads TGTGCCAGCAACCCGGGACTAGCGGGAGCTAGTGAGCAGTTCTTC.

This clonotype was counted at least ten times. The V gene is TRBV30, the J gene TRBJ2-2; D not certain. CDR3 length equals 13 residues. The ends were cut back, 4 bases at V and 5 bases at J, with 11 bases in the middle. The germline V gene has CDR1 GTSNPN and CDR2 SVGIG (reference sequence). CDR3 in DNA: TGTGCCTGGACGGCCGACGGTACCGGGGAGCTGTTTTTT. It translates to CAWTADGTGELFF.

There are a few counts of this clonotype. A clone one base away is much larger, so this may be a read error. This chain links TRBV6-5 with TRBJ1-1; D is unclear. The CDR3 is made up of 11 amino acids. CDR1 is MNHEY and CDR2 is SVGAGI in the germline V gene. The V end was cut by 2 bases, the J end by 6 bases, with 4 bases between. CDR3 DNA: TGTGCCAGCAGTTACGGGTCTGAAGCTTTCTTT. This sequence encodes CASSYGSEAFF.

This sequence joins TRBV9 and TRBJ2-1, with 13 bases lining up with TRBD2. The length of the CDR3 is 14 residues. The V segment lost 0 bases and the J segment 12 bases; nucleotides outside the gene matches: 3. Looked up from germline, CDR1 is SGDLS and CDR2 is YYNGEE. The CDR3 reads CASSVVGLAGAQFF. CDR3 nucleotide sequence: TGTGCCAGCAGCGTAGTCGGACTAGCGGGGGCGCAGTTCTTC.

The chain is built from TRBV5-1 and TRBJ1-2; possibly TRBD1 for D (6 bases). Trimming stripped 4 bases from V and 5 bases from J, with 21 bases between. CDR1 SGHRS and CDR2 YFSETQ come from the germline V gene. The CDR3 has 16 residues. CDR3 in amino acids: CASSPEGGAARYGYTF. CDR3 nucleotide sequence: TGCGCCAGCAGCCCGGAGGGGGGCGCAGCTCGATATGGCTACACCTTC.

The chain links TRBV6-1 to TRBJ1-2; D is unresolved. V was trimmed by 10 bases and J by 8 bases, leaving 14 bases between them. CDR3 length: 11 residues. Looked up from germline, CDR1 is MNHNS and CDR2 is SASEGT. This CDR3 reads CAITGVEGYTF. The CDR3 coding sequence is TGTGCCATCACCGGGGTAGAGGGCTACACCTTC.

This clonotype was observed a handful of times. V is TRBV7-9 and J is TRBJ1-5; 8 nucleotides align to TRBD1. There are 14 residues in the CDR3. The J segment lost 4 bases and the V segment lost 5 bases, leaving 4 bases of the junction unmatched. Looked up from germline, CDR1 is SEHNR and CDR2 is FQNEAQ (reference sequence). The DNA of the CDR3 is TGTGCCAGCAGCGTGGACAGGGCAAATCAGCCCCAGCATTTT. Its protein product is CASSVDRANQPQHF. The full variable domain, rest sourced from reference TRBV7-9 and TRBJ1-5, is DTGVSQNPRHKITKRGQNVTFRCDPISEHNRLYWYRQTLGQGPEFLTYFQNEAQLEKSRLLSDRFSAERPKGSFSTLEIQRTEQGDSAMYLCASSVDRANQPQHFGDGTRLSIL.

The chain employs TRBV10-2 and TRBJ2-7; the D gene is possibly TRBD2 (6 bases). Germline loops: CDR1 WSHSY, CDR2 SAAADI. V lost 3 bases, J lost 2 bases, and 14 bases lay in between. This CDR3 has 15 residues. The CDR3 region is CASSDVGWEAYEQYF. The CDR3 region has the DNA TGCGCCAGCAGTGACGTCGGGTGGGAGGCCTACGAGCAGTACTTC.

The V gene is TRBV12-3 or TRBV12-4, the J gene TRBJ1-5; D possibly corresponds to TRBD1 (6 bases). The CDR3 contains 13 residues. V gave up 8 bases and J gave up 8 bases, with 16 bases separating them. The CDR3 DNA is TGTGCCAGCGGAACACAGGGAAGAGAGCCCCAGCATTTT. The encoded protein is CASGTQGREPQHF.

This clonotype was seen only a few times. The rearrangement uses TRBV5-6 and TRBJ1-3; no firm D call. The V and J ends lost 2 bases and 0 bases respectively, with 9 bases between them. CDR3 length: 15 amino acids. Germline CDR1 reads SGHDT; CDR2 reads YYEEEE. In nucleotides, the CDR3 is TGTGCCAGCAGCTTACGGAGGAGCTCTGGAAACACCATATATTTT. It translates to CASSLRRSSGNTIYF.

This clonotype was counted between two and nine times. The J gene is TRBJ2-1, the V gene TRBV3-1; D tentatively fits TRBD1 or TRBD2 (5 bases each). Germline CDR1 LGHDT, CDR2 YNNKEL (reference sequence). CDR3 length: 13 amino acids. V was clipped by 5 bases and J by 9 bases, with 14 bases between them. The CDR3 coding sequence is TGTGCCAGCAGCGGGAGCAGGGACGCTGAGCAGTTCTTC. Amino acids: CASSGSRDAEQFF.

In its sample, this clonotype was seen a few times. The genes are TRBV5-1 and TRBJ2-1; 8 bases fit TRBD2. Germline assignment: CDR1 SGHRS and CDR2 YFSETQ. V lost 4 bases to trimming and J lost 14 bases; unmatched junction nucleotides: 17. The CDR3 loop spans 15 amino acids. The CDR3 coding sequence is TGCGCCAGCAGCGAGGGACTAGACCGAGTTTCGCGGAAGTTCTTC. Its protein is CASSEGLDRVSRKFF.

This clonotype has just a few counts. The junction differs from germline at one of its ends, possibly a read error. V and J are TRBV30 and TRBJ2-7, with D possibly TRBD2 on 6 matching bases. This CDR3 region has 11 residues. CDR1 and CDR2 from the germline V gene are GTSNPN and SVGIG (reference sequence). CDR3 in DNA: TGCCTAGGCGGGGTCGGCCACGAGCAGTACTTC. The encoded protein is CLGGVGHEQYF.

This chain joins TRBV6-1 and TRBJ2-3; D possibly uses TRBD1 or TRBD2 (5 bases each). Deletions cut 4 bases from V and 5 bases from J, with 10 bases between. CDR1 MNHNS and CDR2 SASEGT come from the germline V gene. The CDR3 runs 13 residues. In DNA, the CDR3 is TGTGCCAGCAGTGGGGGGATAGGAGATACGCAGTATTTT. Protein sequence: CASSGGIGDTQYF.

This clonotype was observed a few times. The rearrangement joins TRBV19 to TRBJ2-2; no definite D call. With 4 bases removed from V and 5 bases from J, the gap between germline ends came to 5 bases. The CDR3 sequence is 12 residues long. CDR1 is LNHDA, CDR2 SQIVND, per germline (reference sequence). This CDR3 reads CASSTLTGELFF. In DNA form, the CDR3 reads TGTGCCAGTAGTACCCTTACCGGGGAGCTGTTTTTT.

This clonotype was counted many times. This chain uses TRBV12-3 or TRBV12-4 with TRBJ2-3; D might be TRBD1 (5 bases). The CDR3 loop spans 14 amino acids. V lost 2 bases, J lost 6 bases, and 12 bases lay in between. CDR3 loop: CASSLWGFTDTQYF. CDR3 sequence (DNA): TGTGCCAGCAGTTTATGGGGCTTTACGGATACGCAGTATTTT.

This chain connects TRBV11-2 to TRBJ1-2; D perhaps matches TRBD1 (6 bases). Germline CDR1 and CDR2: SGHAT and FQNNGV. The ends were cut back, 4 bases at V and 3 bases at J, with 15 bases in the middle. The CDR3 has 15 residues. The CDR3 is CASSSLGGPDYGYTF. CDR3 nucleotide sequence: TGTGCCAGCAGCTCCCTTGGGGGCCCAGACTATGGCTACACCTTC.